This T cell receptor beta chain was observed in a study of CD8+CD57+ T cells in acquired aplastic anemia. This CDR3 has 13 residues. V lost 2 bases, J lost 4 bases, and 9 bases lay in between. Germline values: CDR1 MNHEY, CDR2 SVGAGI. Profiling of TCR beta VDJ combinations and CDR3 sequences used genomic DNA as template. One entry per CDR3 protein results from TCRdb running MiXCR on the reads. The table has fewer than 250,000 distinct CDR3 sequences, around 50% seen once. The chain employs TRBV6-5 and TRBJ2-7; D is unclear. This clonotype was sampled from a human donor in good health, serving as a control. The specimen was sorted CD4+, CD8+, or CD8+CD57+ T cells (not recorded which) from PBMCs. The CDR3 nucleotides are TGTGCCAGCAGTTACCCCACACGGTACGAGCAGTACTTC. Translation: CASSYPTRYEQYF.